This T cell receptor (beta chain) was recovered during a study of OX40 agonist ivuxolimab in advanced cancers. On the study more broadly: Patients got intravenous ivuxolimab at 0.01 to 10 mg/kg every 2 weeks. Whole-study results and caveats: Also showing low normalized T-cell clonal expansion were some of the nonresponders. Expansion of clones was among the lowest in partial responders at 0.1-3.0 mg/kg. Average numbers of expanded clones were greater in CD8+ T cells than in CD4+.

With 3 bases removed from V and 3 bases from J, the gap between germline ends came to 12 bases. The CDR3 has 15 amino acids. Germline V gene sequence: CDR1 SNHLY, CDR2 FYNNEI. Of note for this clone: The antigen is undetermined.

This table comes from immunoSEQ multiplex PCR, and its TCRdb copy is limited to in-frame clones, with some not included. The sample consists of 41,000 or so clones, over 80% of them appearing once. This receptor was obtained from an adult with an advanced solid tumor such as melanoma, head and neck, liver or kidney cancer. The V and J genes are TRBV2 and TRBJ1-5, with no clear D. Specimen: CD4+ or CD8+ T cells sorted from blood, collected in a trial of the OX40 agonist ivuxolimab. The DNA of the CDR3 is TGTGCCAGCAGTGAGCGCCACCCGTTCAATCAGCCCCAGCATTTT. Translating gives CASSERHPFNQPQHF. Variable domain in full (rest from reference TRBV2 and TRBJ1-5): EPEVTQTPSHQVTQMGQEVILRCVPISNHLYFYWYRQILGQKVEFLVSFYNNEISEKSEIFDDQFSVERPDGSNFTLKIRSTKLEDSAMYFCASSERHPFNQPQHFGDGTRLSIL.